This T cell receptor (beta chain) is drawn from a study of T cell responses to AZD1222 COVID-19 vaccine. Sequencing was performed with immunoSEQ multiplex PCR; in TCRdb, only in-frame clones are kept and a portion is missing. The data show tens of thousands of clones, with 90% seen just once and about 8.4% held by the top ten. This CDR3 spans 15 amino acids. Germline CDR1 reads LNHDA; CDR2 reads SQIVND (reference sequence). The V gene lost 8 bases and the J gene lost 0 bases, with 14 bases spanning the gap. About this clone: Its specificity is unknown.

General study results and limits: Sampled repertoires all dated from after the peak T cell response. Two AZD1222 administrations were followed by greater Spike-specific TCR breadth and depth. Females made up more of the donors, who were largely white British, and clonal diversity may have come out too low.

Source: peripheral blood, taken on day 0 of AZD1222 vaccination. This receptor was taken from an adult in good health. The chain combines TRBV19 with TRBJ1-5, with unresolved D. This CDR3 is CASWVDAYSNQPQHF. In DNA, the CDR3 is TGTGCCAGTTGGGTCGACGCGTATAGCAATCAGCCCCAGCATTTT. Full variable domain (outside the CDR3, taken from reference TRBV19 and TRBJ1-5): DGGITQSPKYLFRKEGQNVTLSCEQNLNHDAMYWYRQDPGQGLRLIYYSQIVNDFQKGDIAEGYSVSREKKESFPLTVTSAQKNPTAFYLCASWVDAYSNQPQHFGDGTRLSIL.